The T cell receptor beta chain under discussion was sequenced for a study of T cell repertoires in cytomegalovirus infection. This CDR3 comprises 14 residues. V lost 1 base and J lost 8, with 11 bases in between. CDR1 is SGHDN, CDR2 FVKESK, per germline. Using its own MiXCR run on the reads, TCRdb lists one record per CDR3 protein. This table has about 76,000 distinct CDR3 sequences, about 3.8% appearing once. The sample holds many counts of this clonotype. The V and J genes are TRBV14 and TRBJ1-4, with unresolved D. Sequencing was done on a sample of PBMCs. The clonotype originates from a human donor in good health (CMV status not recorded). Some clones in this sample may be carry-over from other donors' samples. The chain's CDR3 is CASSQVMRGEKLFF. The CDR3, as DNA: TGTGCCAGCAGCCAAGTTATGCGAGGCGAAAAACTGTTTTTT.